This TCR beta chain was sequenced during a study of shared clonotypes between healthy human individuals. Study details: Two female and a few male donors aged 18 to 49 were enrolled.

The authors distributed each subset's genomic DNA evenly over several immunoSEQ plates. Assay used: immunoSEQ multiplex PCR; TCRdb lists only in-frame clones, some missing. The table has 850,000 to 1,200,000 clones, under 80% seen once; the top ten hold 1.5%. The table lists this clone with a few counts. V was clipped by 4 bases and J by 4 bases, with 11 bases between them. The germline V gene has CDR1 SGHNT and CDR2 YYREEE (reference sequence). The CDR3 covers 14 residues. The rearrangement joins TRBV5-4 to TRBJ2-2; tentatively, D is TRBD1 (5 bases). The sequence was collected from a man between 18 and 29 years old in good health. The sequencing sample was made of memory CD4+ T cells sorted from blood. Stated subset: CD45RA-negative fraction. This CDR3 is CASSLPTGTGELFF. The DNA of the CDR3 is TGTGCCAGCAGCCTACCAACAGGCACCGGGGAGCTGTTTTTT.